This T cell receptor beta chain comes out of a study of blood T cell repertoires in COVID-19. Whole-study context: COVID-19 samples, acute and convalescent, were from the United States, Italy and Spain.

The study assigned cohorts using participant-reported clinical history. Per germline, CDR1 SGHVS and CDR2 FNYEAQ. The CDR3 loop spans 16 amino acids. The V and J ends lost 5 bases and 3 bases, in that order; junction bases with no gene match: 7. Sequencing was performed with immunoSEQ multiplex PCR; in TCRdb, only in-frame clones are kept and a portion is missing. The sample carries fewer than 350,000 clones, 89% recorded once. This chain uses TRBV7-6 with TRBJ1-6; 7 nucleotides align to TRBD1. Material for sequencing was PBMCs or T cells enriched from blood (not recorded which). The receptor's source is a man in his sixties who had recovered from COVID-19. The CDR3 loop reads CASSIGQAFYNSPLHF. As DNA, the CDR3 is TGTGCCAGCAGCATCGGACAGGCCTTCTATAATTCACCCCTCCACTTT.